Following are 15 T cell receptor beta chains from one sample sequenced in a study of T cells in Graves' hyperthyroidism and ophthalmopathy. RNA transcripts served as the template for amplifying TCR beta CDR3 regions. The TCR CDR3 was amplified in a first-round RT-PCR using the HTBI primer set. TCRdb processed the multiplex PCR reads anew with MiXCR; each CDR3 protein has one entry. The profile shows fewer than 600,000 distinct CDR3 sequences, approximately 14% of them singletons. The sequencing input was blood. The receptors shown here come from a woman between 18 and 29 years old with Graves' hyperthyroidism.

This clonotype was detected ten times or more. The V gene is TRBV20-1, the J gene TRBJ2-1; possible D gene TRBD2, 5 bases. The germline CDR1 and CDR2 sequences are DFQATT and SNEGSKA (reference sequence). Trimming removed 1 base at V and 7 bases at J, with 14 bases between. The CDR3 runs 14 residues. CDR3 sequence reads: CSARVASNVNEQFF. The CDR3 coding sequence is TGCAGTGCTAGAGTGGCTAGCAATGTAAATGAGCAGTTCTTC.

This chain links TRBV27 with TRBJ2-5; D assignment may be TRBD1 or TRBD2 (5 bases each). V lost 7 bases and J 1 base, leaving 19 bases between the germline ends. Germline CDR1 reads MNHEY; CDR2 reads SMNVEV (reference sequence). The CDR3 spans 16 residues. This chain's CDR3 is CASKPRTLGGQETQYF. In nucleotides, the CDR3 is TGTGCCAGCAAACCTAGGACACTTGGGGGCCAAGAGACCCAGTACTTC.

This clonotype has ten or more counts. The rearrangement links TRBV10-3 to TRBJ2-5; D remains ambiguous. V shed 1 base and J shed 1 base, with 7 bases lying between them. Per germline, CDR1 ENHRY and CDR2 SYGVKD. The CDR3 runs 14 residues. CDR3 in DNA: TGTGCCATCAGTGAGTACGGCCCCCAAGAGACCCAGTACTTC. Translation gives CAISEYGPQETQYF.

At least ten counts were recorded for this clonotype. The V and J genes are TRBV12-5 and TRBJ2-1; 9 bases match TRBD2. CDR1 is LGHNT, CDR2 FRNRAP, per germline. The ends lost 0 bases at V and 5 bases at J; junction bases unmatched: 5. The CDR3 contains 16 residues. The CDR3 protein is CASGLVIKREDNEQFF. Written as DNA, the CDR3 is TGTGCTAGTGGTTTGGTAATAAAGCGGGAGGACAATGAGCAGTTCTTC.

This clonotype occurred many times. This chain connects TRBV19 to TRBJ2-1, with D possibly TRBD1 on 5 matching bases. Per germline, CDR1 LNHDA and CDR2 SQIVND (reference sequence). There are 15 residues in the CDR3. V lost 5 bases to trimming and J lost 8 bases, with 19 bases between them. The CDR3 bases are TGTGCCAGTAGTTCTCAGGGAAACGGCGGAGATGAGCAGTTCTTC. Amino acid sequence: CASSSQGNGGDEQFF.

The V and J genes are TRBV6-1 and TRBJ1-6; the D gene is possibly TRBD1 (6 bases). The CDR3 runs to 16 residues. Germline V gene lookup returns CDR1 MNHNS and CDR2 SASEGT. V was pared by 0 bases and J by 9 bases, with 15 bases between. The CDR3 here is CASSEARGGNSSPLHF. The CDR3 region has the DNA TGTGCCAGCAGTGAAGCCAGGGGTGGGAATAGTTCACCCCTCCACTTT.

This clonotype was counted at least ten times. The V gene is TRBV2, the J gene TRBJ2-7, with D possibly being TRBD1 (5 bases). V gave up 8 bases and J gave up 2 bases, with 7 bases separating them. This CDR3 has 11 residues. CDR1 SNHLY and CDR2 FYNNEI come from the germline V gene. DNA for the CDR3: TGTGCCAGCTCGGACACCTACGAGCAGTACTTC. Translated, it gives CASSDTYEQYF.

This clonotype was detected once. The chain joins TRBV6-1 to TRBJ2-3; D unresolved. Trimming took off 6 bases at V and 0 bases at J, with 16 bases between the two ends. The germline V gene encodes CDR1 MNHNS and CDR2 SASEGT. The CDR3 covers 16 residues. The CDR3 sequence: CASSYTLYSSTDTQYF. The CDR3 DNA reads TGTGCCAGCAGCTATACCCTTTACTCTAGCACAGATACGCAGTATTTT.

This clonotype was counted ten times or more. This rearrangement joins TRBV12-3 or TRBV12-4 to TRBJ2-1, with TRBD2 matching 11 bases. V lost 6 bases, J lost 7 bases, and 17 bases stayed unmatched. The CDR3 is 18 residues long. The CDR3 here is CASSHLREGLAVENEQFF. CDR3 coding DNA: TGTGCCAGCAGCCACCTAAGGGAGGGACTAGCGGTAGAGAATGAGCAGTTCTTC.

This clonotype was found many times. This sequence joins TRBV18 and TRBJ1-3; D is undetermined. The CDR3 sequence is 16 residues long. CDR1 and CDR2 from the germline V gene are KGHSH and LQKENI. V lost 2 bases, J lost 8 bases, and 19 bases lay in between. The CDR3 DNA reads TGTGCCAGCTCACCAGTTCATCATCCCGAGGGTCACACCATATATTTT. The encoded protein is CASSPVHHPEGHTIYF.

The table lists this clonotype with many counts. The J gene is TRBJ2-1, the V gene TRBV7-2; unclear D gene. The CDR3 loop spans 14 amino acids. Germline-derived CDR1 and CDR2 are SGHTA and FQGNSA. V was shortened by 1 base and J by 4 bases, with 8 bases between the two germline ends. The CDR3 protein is CASSLDPLYNEQFF. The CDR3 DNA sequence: TGTGCCAGCAGCTTAGATCCGTTATACAATGAGCAGTTCTTC. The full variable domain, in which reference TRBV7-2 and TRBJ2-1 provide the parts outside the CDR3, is GAGVSQSPSNKVTEKGKDVELRCDPISGHTALYWYRQSLGQGLEFLIYFQGNSAPDKSGLPSDRFSAERTGGSVSTLTIQRTQQEDSAVYLCASSLDPLYNEQFFGPGTRLTVL.

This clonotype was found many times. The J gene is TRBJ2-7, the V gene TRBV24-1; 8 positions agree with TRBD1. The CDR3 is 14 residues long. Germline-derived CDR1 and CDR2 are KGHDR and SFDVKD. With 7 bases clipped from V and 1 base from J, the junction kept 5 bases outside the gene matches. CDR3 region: CATSRTGRSYEQYF. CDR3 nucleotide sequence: TGTGCCACCAGCCGGACAGGGCGTTCCTACGAGCAGTACTTC.

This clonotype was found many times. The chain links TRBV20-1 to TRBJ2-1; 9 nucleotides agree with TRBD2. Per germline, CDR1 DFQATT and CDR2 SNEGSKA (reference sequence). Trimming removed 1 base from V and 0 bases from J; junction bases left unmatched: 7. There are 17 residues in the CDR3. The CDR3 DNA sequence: TGCAGTGCTAGAGGTGATAGCGGGAGCCACTCCTACAATGAGCAGTTCTTC. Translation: CSARGDSGSHSYNEQFF.

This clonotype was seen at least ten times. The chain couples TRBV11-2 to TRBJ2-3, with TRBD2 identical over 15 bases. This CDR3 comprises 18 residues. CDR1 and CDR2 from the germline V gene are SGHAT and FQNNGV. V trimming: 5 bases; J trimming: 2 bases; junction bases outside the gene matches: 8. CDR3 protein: CASSQRTSGRAFTDTQYF. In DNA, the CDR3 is TGTGCCAGCAGCCAAAGGACTAGCGGGAGGGCCTTCACAGATACGCAGTATTTT.

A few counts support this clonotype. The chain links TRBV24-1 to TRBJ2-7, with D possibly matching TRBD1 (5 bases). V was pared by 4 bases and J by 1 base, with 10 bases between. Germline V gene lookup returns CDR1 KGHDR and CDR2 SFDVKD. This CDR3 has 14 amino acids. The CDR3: CATSEASGSYEQYV. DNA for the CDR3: TGTGCCACCAGTGAAGCATCAGGGTCCTACGAGCAGTACGTC.